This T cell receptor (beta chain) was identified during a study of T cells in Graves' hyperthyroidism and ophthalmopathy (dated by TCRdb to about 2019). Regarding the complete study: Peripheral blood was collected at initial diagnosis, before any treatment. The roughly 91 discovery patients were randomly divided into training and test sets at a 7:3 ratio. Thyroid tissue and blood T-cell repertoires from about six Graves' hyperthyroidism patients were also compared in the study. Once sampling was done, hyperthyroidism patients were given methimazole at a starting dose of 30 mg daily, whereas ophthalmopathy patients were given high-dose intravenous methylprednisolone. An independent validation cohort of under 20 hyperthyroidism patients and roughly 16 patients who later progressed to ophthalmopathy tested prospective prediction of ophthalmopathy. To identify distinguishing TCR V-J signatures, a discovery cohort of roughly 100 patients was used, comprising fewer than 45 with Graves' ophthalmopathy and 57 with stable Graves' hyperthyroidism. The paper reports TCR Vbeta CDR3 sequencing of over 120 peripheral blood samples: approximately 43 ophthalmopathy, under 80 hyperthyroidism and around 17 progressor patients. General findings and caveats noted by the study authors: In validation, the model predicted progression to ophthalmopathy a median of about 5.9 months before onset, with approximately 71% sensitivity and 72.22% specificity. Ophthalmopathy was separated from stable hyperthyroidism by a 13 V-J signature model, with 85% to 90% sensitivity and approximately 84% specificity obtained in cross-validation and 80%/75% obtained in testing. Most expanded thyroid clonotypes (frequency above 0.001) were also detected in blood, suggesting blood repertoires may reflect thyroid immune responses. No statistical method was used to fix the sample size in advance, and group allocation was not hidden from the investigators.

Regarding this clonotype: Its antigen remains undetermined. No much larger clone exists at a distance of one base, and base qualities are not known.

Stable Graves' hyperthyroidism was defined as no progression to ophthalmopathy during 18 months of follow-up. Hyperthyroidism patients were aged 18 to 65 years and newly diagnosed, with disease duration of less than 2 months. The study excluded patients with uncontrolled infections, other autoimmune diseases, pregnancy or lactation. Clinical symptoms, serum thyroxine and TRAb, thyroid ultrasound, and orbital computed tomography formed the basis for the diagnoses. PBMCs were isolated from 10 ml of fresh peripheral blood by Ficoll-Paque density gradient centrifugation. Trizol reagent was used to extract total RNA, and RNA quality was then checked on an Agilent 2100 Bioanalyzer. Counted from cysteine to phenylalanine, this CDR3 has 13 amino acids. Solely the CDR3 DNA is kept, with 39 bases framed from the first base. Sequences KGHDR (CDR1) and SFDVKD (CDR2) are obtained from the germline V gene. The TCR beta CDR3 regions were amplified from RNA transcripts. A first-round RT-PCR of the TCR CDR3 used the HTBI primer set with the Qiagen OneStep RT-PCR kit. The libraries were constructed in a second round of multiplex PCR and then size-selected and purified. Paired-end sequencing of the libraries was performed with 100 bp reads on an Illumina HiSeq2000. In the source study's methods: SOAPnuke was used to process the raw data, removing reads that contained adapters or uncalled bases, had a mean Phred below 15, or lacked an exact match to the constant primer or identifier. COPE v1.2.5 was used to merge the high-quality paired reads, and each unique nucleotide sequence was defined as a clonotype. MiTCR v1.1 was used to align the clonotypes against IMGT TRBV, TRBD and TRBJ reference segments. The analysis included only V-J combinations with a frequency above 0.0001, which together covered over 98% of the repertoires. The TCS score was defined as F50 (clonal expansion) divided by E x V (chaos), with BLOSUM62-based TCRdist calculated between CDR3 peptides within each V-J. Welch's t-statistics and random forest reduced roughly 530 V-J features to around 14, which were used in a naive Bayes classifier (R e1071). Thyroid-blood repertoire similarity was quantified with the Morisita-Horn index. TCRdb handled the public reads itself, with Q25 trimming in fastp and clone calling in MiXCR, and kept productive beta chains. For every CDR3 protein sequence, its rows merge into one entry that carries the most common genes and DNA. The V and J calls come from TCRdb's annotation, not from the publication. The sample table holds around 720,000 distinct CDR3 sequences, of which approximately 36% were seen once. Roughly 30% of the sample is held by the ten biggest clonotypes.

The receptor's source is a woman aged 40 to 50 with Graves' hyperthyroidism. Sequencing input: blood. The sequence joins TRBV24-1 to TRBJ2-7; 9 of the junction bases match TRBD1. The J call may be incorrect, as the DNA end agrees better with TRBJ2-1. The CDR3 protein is CATRQTGGNEQFF. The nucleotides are TGTGCCACCAGACAAACAGGGGGCAACGAGCAGTTCTTC.